These 11 T cell receptor beta chains originate from one sample sequenced in a study of cytomegalovirus exposure and HLA in healthy donors. PCR used 60 Vbeta primers and 13 Jbeta primers. TCRdb's table, derived via immunoSEQ multiplex PCR, lists solely in-frame clones and lacks some. The table gives 200,000 to 250,000 clones; the top ten clones make up about 1.1% of it. Sequencing was performed on PBMCs. These receptors all stem from a girl aged 2-10 years in good health and CMV-seropositive.

The J gene is TRBJ2-7, the V gene TRBV11-3, with D possibly being TRBD2 (5 bases). The CDR3 is made up of 15 amino acids. V was pared by 5 bases and J by 5 bases, with 19 bases between. Germline-derived CDR1 and CDR2 are SGHNT and YENEEA. The CDR3 DNA reads as TGTGCCAGCAGCGGTAGTTCGGACTTTGGCCACGAGCAGTACTTC. Amino acids: CASSGSSDFGHEQYF.

The V call is TRBV2, the J call TRBJ2-3; 10 bases agree with TRBD2. V lost 7 bases, J lost 8 bases, and 12 bases stayed unmatched. The germline gives CDR1 SNHLY, CDR2 FYNNEI. The CDR3 is 15 residues long. The CDR3 coding sequence is TGTGCCAGCAAGGGAGGAGCGGGAGGGCCAACTACGCAGTATTTT. Translating it yields CASKGGAGGPTTQYF.

The chain employs TRBV5-1 and TRBJ2-7, with 9 positions matching TRBD1. J gave up 6 bases and V 2 bases, and 18 bases lay outside the gene matches. Per germline, CDR1 SGHRS and CDR2 YFSETQ. This CDR3 comprises 18 residues. CDR3 region: CASSLTLPGTGHSGEQYF. In nucleotides, the CDR3 is TGCGCCAGCAGCTTAACACTTCCCGGGACAGGGCATTCGGGCGAGCAGTACTTC. Full variable domain (missing parts from reference TRBV5-1 and TRBJ2-7): KAGVTQTPRYLIKTRGQQVTLSCSPISGHRSVSWYQQTPGQGLQFLFEYFSETQRNKGNFPGRFSGRQFSNSRSEMNVSTLELGDSALYLCASSLTLPGTGHSGEQYFGPGTRLTVT.

The V call is TRBV19, the J call TRBJ1-2; 7 bases line up with TRBD1. Per germline, CDR1 LNHDA and CDR2 SQIVND (reference sequence). V was pared by 10 bases and J by 0 bases, with 5 bases of the junction left unmatched. CDR3 length: 13 residues. For the CDR3, the DNA is TGTGCCACCCACAGGGGTACTAACTATGGCTACACCTTC. Translation: CATHRGTNYGYTF.

CDR3 nucleotides: TGCGCCAGCAGCCTTAACAGGGGGCCCTATGGCTACACCTTC. Its translation is CASSLNRGPYGYTF. This chain joins TRBV5-1 and TRBJ1-2; 9 nucleotides align to TRBD1. The germline V gene encodes CDR1 SGHRS and CDR2 YFSETQ. This CDR3 is built from 14 residues. Losses at the gene ends were 4 bases for V and 4 bases for J; bases not matched to a gene: 5.

The chain joins TRBV4-2 to TRBJ1-2; D is undetermined. The V gene's germline CDR1 is LGHNA and CDR2 YNFKEQ. This CDR3 has 14 amino acids. The V gene lost 0 bases and the J gene lost 0 bases, with 5 bases spanning the gap. The chain's CDR3 is CASSQDTPNYGYTF. DNA of the CDR3: TGTGCCAGCAGCCAAGATACACCTAACTATGGCTACACCTTC.

The rearrangement joins TRBV11-2 to TRBJ2-1; TRBD2 matches at 7 bases. V lost 0 bases to trimming and J lost 0 bases; unmatched junction nucleotides: 11. Germline V gene data show CDR1 as SGHAT and CDR2 as FQNNGV. CDR3 size: 19 residues. CDR3 DNA sequence: TGTGCCAGCAGCTTAGATCGTTGGGGAGGGGCGGACTCCTACAATGAGCAGTTCTTC. This translates into CASSLDRWGGADSYNEQFF.

The chain carries TRBV19 and TRBJ2-2; 14 nucleotides agree with TRBD2. V lost 1 base and J lost 6; bases outside the gene matches: 4. The CDR3 contains 17 residues. From germline, CDR1 is LNHDA and CDR2 SQIVND (reference sequence). The CDR3 nucleotides are TGTGCCAGTAGTATAGGGGGACTAGCGGGAGAAGCCGGGGAGCTGTTTTTT. This codes for CASSIGGLAGEAGELFF.

The chain couples TRBV7-9 to TRBJ2-7, with 8 nucleotides matching TRBD1. The length of the CDR3 is 16 residues. Germline V gene sequence: CDR1 SEHNR, CDR2 FQNEAQ (reference sequence). Unmatched junction bases numbered 12, after V lost 2 bases and J lost 6 bases. This CDR3 is CASSLPVGQGFSEQYF. Written as DNA, the CDR3 is TGTGCCAGCAGCTTACCCGTAGGACAGGGCTTCTCCGAGCAGTACTTC.

The V call is TRBV7-9, the J call TRBJ1-2, with a possible D match to TRBD1 (5 bases). Germline assignment: CDR1 SEHNR and CDR2 FQNEAQ (reference sequence). This CDR3 comprises 13 residues. Trimming shortened V by 5 bases and J by 6 bases, and 13 bases separated the two germline ends. The CDR3 protein is CASSPGLGHGYTF. DNA of the CDR3: TGTGCCAGCAGCCCGGGCCTGGGGCATGGCTACACCTTC.

The V call is TRBV18, the J call TRBJ2-5; D call uncertain. The V gene's germline CDR1 is KGHSH and CDR2 LQKENI. This CDR3 has 12 amino acids. Trimming removed 6 bases at V and 0 bases at J, with 5 bases between. CDR3 coding DNA: TGTGCCAGCTCGCGATACCAAGAGACCCAGTACTTC. Translated, it gives CASSRYQETQYF.